Presented here are 27 T cell receptor beta chains from one specimen sequenced in a study of T cells in women clearing cervical HPV infection. Clones were read by immunoSEQ multiplex PCR, and TCRdb kept only the in-frame ones, dropping some. The specimen's table records tens of thousands of clones. The sequenced material came from blood buffy coat. The receptors derive from a woman aged 18 to 75 with a cervical HPV16 infection that either progressed to CIN3+ or cleared (not recorded which).

About this clone itself: The read gets to within 3 residues of the CDR3 end, and the germline J gene fills in the rest. This chain links TRBV7-3 with TRBJ2-2; TRBD1 matches 8 bases. Looked up from germline, CDR1 is SGHTA and CDR2 is FQGTGA. CDR3 length: 14 amino acids. The V and J ends lost 5 bases and 4 bases, in that order; junction bases with no gene match: 3. Here the CDR3 reads CASSPDRATGELFF. The CDR3 DNA, read in part, is TGTGCCAGCAGCCCGGACAGGGCCACCGGGGAG.

In regard to this clone: The CDR3 is cut off 3 residues early in the read; its end comes from the germline J gene. This chain uses TRBV30 with TRBJ2-7; 8 positions match TRBD2. The germline V gene has CDR1 GTSNPN and CDR2 SVGIG (reference sequence). The CDR3 spans 15 residues. The V segment lost 2 bases and the J segment 0 bases; nucleotides outside the gene matches: 6. Partial CDR3 DNA: TGTGCCTGGAGTCCGAAGCGGGAGAGCTCCTACGAG. It codes for CAWSPKRESSYE. The whole CDR3 sequence reads CAWSPKRESSYEQYF.

Of note for this clone: The read ends 3 residues early relative to the CDR3; the germline J gene fills the gap. The V call is TRBV2, the J call TRBJ1-2; D uncertain. This CDR3 is built from 15 residues. The V gene lost 6 bases and the J gene lost 0 bases, with 14 bases spanning the gap. Germline CDR1 reads SNHLY; CDR2 reads FYNNEI. The sequenced part of the CDR3 DNA is TGTGCCAGCAGGCCCTTTAGAGCGCCTAACTATGGC. Translated, it gives CASRPFRAPNYG. The entire CDR3 reads CASRPFRAPNYGYTF.

Note on this clone: Read sequence stops 3 residues before the CDR3 end, and the germline J gene provides the missing end. This chain connects TRBV7-3 to TRBJ2-1, with D hard to call. V shed 1 base and J shed 9 bases, with 7 bases lying between them. Per the germline V gene, CDR1 is SGHTA and CDR2 is FQGTGA. CDR3 length: 12 amino acids. CDR3: CASSLSPGEQFF. The covered CDR3 bases are TGTGCCAGCAGCTTAAGTCCGGGTGAG.

In regard to this clone: The CDR3 end falls 3 residues outside the read, so it is completed with the germline J gene. The chain has TRBV5-1 and TRBJ2-1, with 15 bases matching TRBD2. The germline gives CDR1 SGHRS, CDR2 YFSETQ. V dropped 4 bases and J dropped 7; count of bases not matched to a gene: 9. The CDR3 runs to 17 residues. This chain's CDR3 is CASSGGLAGGFWNEQFF. The part of the CDR3 DNA that was read is TGCGCCAGCAGCGGGGGACTAGCGGGAGGTTTTTGGAATGAG.

About this clone: The read halts 3 residues ahead of the CDR3 end, with the missing end drawn from the germline J gene. This sequence joins TRBV20-1 and TRBJ2-3; TRBD2 agrees at 13 bases. The germline gives CDR1 DFQATT, CDR2 SNEGSKA (reference sequence). After removal of 5 bases from V and 3 bases from J, the junction contained 17 bases not matched to a gene. CDR3 length equals 19 residues. CDR3 DNA, as far as it was read: TGCAGTGCTGGCCGAACTAGCGGGGGGGCGGTAAGGGTTACAGATACG. This gives the protein CSAGRTSGGAVRVTDT. The complete CDR3 protein is CSAGRTSGGAVRVTDTQYF.

On this clone: The read halts 3 residues ahead of the CDR3 end, with the missing end drawn from the germline J gene. This chain links TRBV5-1 with TRBJ1-4; 9 positions agree with TRBD1. The CDR3 is made up of 16 amino acids. Trimming removed 1 base from V and 5 bases from J; junction bases left unmatched: 6. CDR1 and CDR2 (germline): SGHRS, YFSETQ. CDR3 protein: CASSLWTGAMNEKLFF. Partial CDR3 DNA: TGCGCCAGCAGCTTGTGGACAGGGGCAATGAATGAAAAA.

As concerns this clone: One junction end disagrees with the germline gene, perhaps due to a read error. The read ends 3 residues early relative to the CDR3; the germline J gene fills the gap. V gene TRBV4-2 combines with J gene TRBJ2-1; D perhaps matches TRBD1 (5 bases). Germline V gene lookup returns CDR1 LGHNA and CDR2 YNFKEQ. This CDR3 has 14 residues. CDR3 loop: CASSQEGRADEQFF. The sequenced part of the CDR3 DNA is TGCGCCAGCAGCCAAGAAGGCAGGGCTGATGAG.

A word on this clone: With the read ending 3 residues before the CDR3 end, the germline J gene is used to fill in that end. The genes are TRBV20-1 and TRBJ2-4; the match to TRBD2 covers 11 bases. Unmatched junction bases numbered 10, after V lost 6 bases and J lost 3 bases. Germline CDR1 and CDR2: DFQATT and SNEGSKA (reference sequence). This CDR3 is 16 amino acids long. The sequenced part of the CDR3 DNA is TGCAGTGCCGATGCACTAGCGGGAGATGGCAAAAACATT. It yields the protein CSADALAGDGKNI. The full CDR3 protein reads CSADALAGDGKNIQYF.

A note on this clone: Read data end 3 residues before the CDR3 end; the end is taken from the germline J gene. The rearrangement links TRBV5-1 to TRBJ2-1, with D uncertain. This CDR3 is 15 amino acids long. Germline V gene lookup returns CDR1 SGHRS and CDR2 YFSETQ. Trimming took off 8 bases at V and 5 bases at J, with 20 bases between the two ends. The CDR3 protein is CARIPAGIVHNEQFF. The DNA read from the CDR3 is TGCGCCAGAATTCCGGCAGGTATAGTCCACAATGAG.

CDR3 DNA (partial): TGCAGTGCTCCGGTGGGGGGGGCGGGCACCGGGGAG. It encodes CSAPVGGAGTGE. The full CDR3 reads CSAPVGGAGTGELFF. The chain links TRBV20-1 to TRBJ2-2; a weak D match, TRBD2 (7 bases). The read finishes 3 residues shy of the CDR3 end, and the germline J gene is used to complete it. The length of the CDR3 is 15 residues. The V gene's germline CDR1 is DFQATT and CDR2 SNEGSKA (reference sequence). Trimming removed 5 bases at V and 4 bases at J, with 17 bases between.

Remarks on this clone: The sequenced fragment ends 3 residues before the CDR3 boundary, so the rest is inferred from the germline J gene. The chain uses TRBV6-2 or TRBV6-3 and TRBJ1-3, with TRBD1 matching 7 bases. Germline assignment: CDR1 MNHEY and CDR2 SVGEGT. Trimming removed 6 bases from V and 3 bases from J; junction bases left unmatched: 8. This CDR3 has 15 amino acids. CDR3 in amino acids: CASSLGTEFGNTIYF. The covered CDR3 bases are TGTGCCAGCAGCCTCGGGACAGAGTTTGGAAACACC.

About this clone: The read finishes 3 residues shy of the CDR3 end, and the germline J gene is used to complete it. V usage is TRBV19 and J usage is TRBJ2-7; the match to TRBD1 covers 9 bases. The germline V gene encodes CDR1 LNHDA and CDR2 SQIVND (reference sequence). The trim removed 6 bases at V and 3 bases at J, leaving 12 bases unmatched. The CDR3 length is 16 residues. CDR3 DNA (partial): TGTGCCAGTAGCCTGATCGCGGGACAGGGAAGCTACGAG. Translating it yields CASSLIAGQGSYE. The whole CDR3 sequence reads CASSLIAGQGSYEQYF.

As concerns this clone: Its ends do not fully match the called genes, so a read error is possible. Sequencing ends 3 residues short of the CDR3 end; the germline J gene provides the rest. The same CDR3 also results from other DNA sequences found in this sample. This sequence joins TRBV7-6 and TRBJ2-3; 10 positions agree with TRBD1. The CDR3 runs 14 residues. The V gene's germline CDR1 is SGHVS and CDR2 FNYEAQ. The covered CDR3 bases are TGTGCCAGCAGCGTGACAGGGGGCACGGATACG. Protein sequence: CASSVTGGTDT. The CDR3 in its entirety is CASSVTGGTDTQYF.

On this clone itself: The read stops 3 residues short of the end of the CDR3; the missing end is completed from the germline J gene. The chain links TRBV6-1 to TRBJ2-5, with a possible D match to TRBD2 (6 bases). Germline CDR1 and CDR2: MNHNS and SASEGT. Trimming removed 4 bases from V and 5 bases from J, with 11 bases in between. The CDR3 sequence is 13 residues long. CDR3 amino acids: CASSALARETQYF. CDR3 DNA, as far as it was read: TGTGCCAGCAGTGCTCTAGCGCGCGAGACC.

In the case of this clone: The sequenced fragment ends 3 residues before the CDR3 boundary, so the rest is inferred from the germline J gene. V is TRBV6-1 and J is TRBJ1-2; 7 nucleotides match TRBD1. The CDR3 is made up of 15 amino acids. V gave up 4 bases and J gave up 4 bases; unmatched junction bases: 9. Germline V gene sequence: CDR1 MNHNS, CDR2 SASEGT. Partial CDR3 DNA: TGTGCCAGCAGTGCCCAGGTAGGGGGCGGCTATGGC. Protein product: CASSAQVGGGYG. In full, the CDR3 is CASSAQVGGGYGYTF.

On this clone itself: The read finishes 3 residues shy of the CDR3 end, and the germline J gene is used to complete it. This chain links TRBV20-1 with TRBJ2-3; TRBD2 matches 11 bases. The CDR3 totals 14 residues. J was trimmed by 4 bases and V by 0 bases; bases with no gene match: 0. The germline V gene encodes CDR1 DFQATT and CDR2 SNEGSKA (reference sequence). The CDR3 bases that were read are TGCAGTGCTAGAGATAGCGGGGGGGCAGATACG. Translation gives CSARDSGGADT. The whole CDR3 sequence is CSARDSGGADTQYF.

About this clone: Read sequence stops 3 residues before the CDR3 end, and the germline J gene provides the missing end. The V call is TRBV7-3, the J call TRBJ1-2; 7 nucleotides match TRBD1. The V and J ends lost 5 bases and 4 bases, in that order; junction bases with no gene match: 10. This CDR3 is 15 amino acids long. Germline CDR1 reads SGHTA; CDR2 reads FQGTGA. The CDR3 sequence is CASSPTTGARYGYTF. The covered CDR3 bases are TGTGCCAGCAGCCCAACAACAGGGGCCCGCTATGGC.

As for this clone: The read falls 3 residues short of the CDR3 end, and the missing part is taken from the germline J gene. V gene TRBV6-2 or TRBV6-3 combines with J gene TRBJ1-2, with D maybe TRBD1 (6 bases). CDR3 size: 13 residues. Germline values: CDR1 MNHEY, CDR2 SVGEGT. The CDR3 sequence is CASSYPTGLGYTF. The sequenced CDR3 bases are TGTGCCAGCAGTTACCCTACAGGGTTAGGC.

Turning to this clone: The read terminates 3 residues ahead of where the CDR3 ends, so the germline J gene completes it. J is TRBJ2-5 and V is TRBV2; possible D gene TRBD1, 5 bases. Looked up from germline, CDR1 is SNHLY and CDR2 is FYNNEI. Trimming stripped 8 bases from V and 5 bases from J, with 21 bases between. CDR3 length: 15 residues. The DNA read from the CDR3 is TGTGCCAGCCTAAGGGGCAGGTCGTACGCGGAGACC. Protein: CASLRGRSYAET. The whole CDR3 reads CASLRGRSYAETQYF.

Note on this clone: The read ends 3 residues shy of where the CDR3 ends; the end is completed using the germline J gene. The V call is TRBV5-6, the J call TRBJ2-4, with D hard to call. Germline loops: CDR1 SGHDT, CDR2 YYEEEE. The CDR3 runs to 14 residues. Between the trimmed V and J ends, which lost 2 bases and 0 bases, there was a span of 6 bases. CDR3 sequence reads: CASSFRVAKNIQYF. The covered CDR3 bases are TGTGCCAGCAGCTTTAGAGTAGCCAAAAACATT.

As to this clone: The read ends 3 residues before the CDR3 terminus; that terminus is restored from the germline J gene. The V and J genes are TRBV13 and TRBJ2-2, with a possible D match to TRBD1 (6 bases). The CDR3 loop spans 15 amino acids. Looked up from germline, CDR1 is PRHDT and CDR2 is FYEKMQ (reference sequence). The CDR3 sequence is CASSSYRVSNEKLFF. The part of the CDR3 DNA that was read is TGTGCCAGCAGCTCTTACAGGGTATCTAATGAAAAG.

A word on this clone: The read terminates 3 residues before the CDR3 end, so the remaining end is supplied by the germline J gene. Other DNA sequences in this sample translate to the same CDR3. The chain combines TRBV7-2 with TRBJ1-3, with unresolved D. CDR1 is SGHTA, CDR2 FQGNSA, per germline. The CDR3 has 13 residues. Deletions cut 4 bases from V and 0 bases from J, with 4 bases between. Here the CDR3 reads CASSSGSGNTIYF. Partial CDR3 DNA: TGTGCCAGCAGCTCAGGCTCTGGAAACACC.

Note on this clone: The read is 3 residues too short to cover the CDR3 end, so that end is filled in from the germline J gene. The chain uses TRBV29-1 and TRBJ2-2; 9 bases are shared with TRBD2. CDR1 and CDR2 (germline): SQVTM, ANQGSEA. CDR3 length: 14 residues. Trimming took 4 bases from V and 7 from J; bases not matched to a gene: 7. The CDR3: CSVARGGADGELFF. The covered CDR3 bases are TGCAGCGTTGCTCGCGGGGGGGCCGACGGGGAG.

Details on this clone: The CDR3 goes on 3 residues after the read ends, and that part is filled in from the germline J gene. The same CDR3 is also encoded by other DNA sequences in this sample. V and J are TRBV12-5 and TRBJ2-2; 8 positions match TRBD1. V lost 3 bases to trimming and J lost 0 bases; unmatched junction nucleotides: 3. The CDR3 has 16 amino acids. The germline gives CDR1 LGHNT, CDR2 FRNRAP. The CDR3 here is CASGFGQGTNTGELFF. CDR3 bases read: TGTGCTAGTGGTTTTGGACAGGGTACGAACACCGGGGAG.

Turning to this clone: Read coverage stops 3 residues before the CDR3 terminus; the germline J gene supplies the remainder. The V call is TRBV5-1, the J call TRBJ2-7; possible D gene TRBD2, 6 bases. CDR3 size: 14 residues. V lost 4 bases and J lost 1, with 12 bases in between. The V gene's germline CDR1 is SGHRS and CDR2 YFSETQ. Partial CDR3 DNA: TGCGCCAGCAGCAGGGCGGGATCTTCCTACGAG. Residues: CASSRAGSSYE. The whole CDR3 sequence reads CASSRAGSSYEQYF. Combining the CDR3 with reference TRBV5-1 and TRBJ2-7 gives the whole variable domain KAGVTQTPRYLIKTRGQQVTLSCSPISGHRSVSWYQQTPGQGLQFLFEYFSETQRNKGNFPGRFSGRQFSNSRSEMNVSTLELGDSALYLCASSRAGSSYEQYFGPGTRLTVT.

In the case of this clone: The read gets to within 3 residues of the CDR3 end, and the germline J gene fills in the rest. This chain links TRBV11-3 with TRBJ2-1; TRBD1 aligns across 7 bases. This CDR3 is 14 amino acids long. Germline assignment: CDR1 SGHNT and CDR2 YENEEA. Trimming removed 5 bases from V and 9 bases from J; junction bases left unmatched: 10. CDR3 DNA, as far as it was read: TGTGCCAGCAGCCCCCCGACAGGGTCCGGTGAG. As protein: CASSPPTGSGE. The whole CDR3 sequence is CASSPPTGSGEQFF.